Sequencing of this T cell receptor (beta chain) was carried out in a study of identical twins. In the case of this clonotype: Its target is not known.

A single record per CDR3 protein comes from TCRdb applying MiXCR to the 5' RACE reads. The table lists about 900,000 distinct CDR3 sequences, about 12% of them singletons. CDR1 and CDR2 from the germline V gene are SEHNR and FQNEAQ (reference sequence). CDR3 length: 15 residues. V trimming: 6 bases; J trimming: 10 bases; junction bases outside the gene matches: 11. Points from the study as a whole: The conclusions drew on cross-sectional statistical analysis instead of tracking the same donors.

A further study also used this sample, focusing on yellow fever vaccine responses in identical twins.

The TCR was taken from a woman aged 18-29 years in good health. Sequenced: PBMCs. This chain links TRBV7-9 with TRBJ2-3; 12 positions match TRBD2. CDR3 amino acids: CASSSRLAGDQAQYF. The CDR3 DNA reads TGTGCCAGCAGTTCCAGACTAGCGGGGGACCAAGCGCAGTATTTT.